A selection of T cell receptor beta chains follows, all from one sample in a study of shared clonotypes between healthy human individuals. The protocol was immunoSEQ multiplex PCR, while the TCRdb copy is restricted to in-frame clones and leaves out a portion. The data hold about a million clones, with 75% observed a single time. Sequences were obtained from memory CD4+ T cells sorted from blood. The receptors were gathered from a man between 18 and 29 years old in good health. Each CDR3 is given with its conserved first and last residue. The D gene is left open where the match is weak.

14 | TRBJ2-1 | TRBV29-1 | TRBD2 | CSVQGLAGGNEQFF | TGCAGCGTTCAGGGACTAGCGGGAGGAAATGAGCAGTTCTTC
15 | TRBJ2-1 | TRBV7-9 | NA | CASSFSGTFYNEQFF | TGTGCCAGCAGCTTCAGCGGAACCTTCTACAATGAGCAGTTCTTC
14 | TRBJ1-1 | TRBV5-1 | NA | CASSWGDLNTEAFF | TGCGCCAGCTCATGGGGAGATTTGAACACTGAAGCTTTCTTT
13 | TRBJ2-2 | TRBV6-5 | NA | CASRITNTGELFF | TGTGCCAGCAGAATAACGAACACCGGGGAGCTGTTTTTT
11 | TRBJ1-2 | TRBV20-1 | NA | CSARDLHGYTF | TGCAGTGCTAGAGATCTTCATGGCTACACCTTC
12 | TRBJ2-3 | TRBV6-5 | NA | CASSRGTDTQYF | TGTGCCAGCAGCCGGGGCACAGATACGCAGTATTTT
13 | TRBJ1-5 | TRBV29-1 | TRBD1 | CSVRQGSNQPQHF | TGCAGCGTTAGACAGGGGAGCAATCAGCCCCAGCATTTT
16 | TRBJ1-4 | TRBV28 | TRBD1 | CASSSPGTGPKGELFF | TGTGCCAGCAGTTCCCCCGGGACAGGCCCTAAAGGCGAACTGTTTTTT
9 | TRBJ2-7 | TRBV20-1 | NA | CSASPGQHF | TGCAGTGCTAGCCCCGGGCAGCACTTC
13 | TRBJ1-2 | TRBV7-8 | NA | CASSLAPGGGYTF | TGTGCCAGCAGCTTAGCGCCGGGGGGAGGCTACACCTTC
17 | TRBJ1-3 | TRBV7-2 | NA | CASSLQPPGSSGNTIYF | TGTGCCAGCAGCCTTCAACCCCCGGGTAGCTCTGGAAACACCATATATTTT
15 | TRBJ1-1 | TRBV11-3 | TRBD1 | CASSLGTGKNTEAFF | TGTGCCAGCAGCTTAGGGACAGGGAAAAACACTGAAGCTTTCTTT
15 | TRBJ1-6 | TRBV6-4 | NA | CASSPGESYNSPLHF | TGTGCCAGCAGTCCAGGGGAATCTTATAATTCACCCCTCCACTTT
17 | TRBJ1-6 | TRBV5-4 | NA | CASSLTTATDLYSPLHF | TGTGCCAGCAGCCTTACGACCGCGACAGACCTTTATTCACCCCTCCACTTT
18 | TRBJ1-5 | TRBV4-1 | NA | CASSLRGEGGGYNQPQHF | TGCGCCAGCAGCCTAAGGGGCGAGGGAGGGGGATATAATCAGCCCCAGCATTTT
15 | TRBJ2-5 | TRBV11-2 | TRBD1 | CASSSRDRVRETQYF | TGTGCCAGCAGCTCCCGGGACAGGGTCCGGGAGACCCAGTACTTC
15 | TRBJ2-3 | TRBV29-1 | TRBD1 | CSVPPPQGAADTQYF | TGCAGCGTCCCACCCCCCCAGGGGGCAGCTGATACGCAGTATTTT